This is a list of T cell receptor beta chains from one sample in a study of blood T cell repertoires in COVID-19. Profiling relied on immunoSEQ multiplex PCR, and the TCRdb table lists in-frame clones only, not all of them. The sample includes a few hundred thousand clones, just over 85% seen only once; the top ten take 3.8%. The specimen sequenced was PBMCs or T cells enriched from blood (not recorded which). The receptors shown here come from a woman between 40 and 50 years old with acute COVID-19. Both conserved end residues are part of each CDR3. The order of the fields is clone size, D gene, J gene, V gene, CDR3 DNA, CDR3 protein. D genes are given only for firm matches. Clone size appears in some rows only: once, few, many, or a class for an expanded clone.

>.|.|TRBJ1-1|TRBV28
TGTGCCAGCAGCCACCCCGGCGACAGCACTGAAGCTTTCTTT
CASSHPGDSTEAFF
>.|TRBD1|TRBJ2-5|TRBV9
TGTGCCAGCAGCGTGGGACAGCAAGAGACCCAGTACTTC
CASSVGQQETQYF
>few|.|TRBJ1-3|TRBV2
TGTGCCAGCAGTGCTAGCTATGGAAACACCATATATTTT
CASSASYGNTIYF
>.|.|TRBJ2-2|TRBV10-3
TGTGCCATCAAGGCAGGTAAACTCACCGGGGAGCTGTTTTTT
CAIKAGKLTGELFF
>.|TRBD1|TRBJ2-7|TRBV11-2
TGTGCCAGCAGCTCCGCGAGGGGACAGGGGTTGAGCGAGCAGTACTTC
CASSSARGQGLSEQYF
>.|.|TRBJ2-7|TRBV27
TGTGCTAGCAGTTTATTCGCAGGCTCCTACGAGCAGTACTTC
CASSLFAGSYEQYF
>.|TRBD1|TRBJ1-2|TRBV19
TGTGCCAGTAGTATAGGTGGACAGGACTATGGCTACACCTTC
CASSIGGQDYGYTF
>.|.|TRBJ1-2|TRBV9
TGTGCCAGCAGCGTAGATAAACTGATGGAGGTTCATGGCTACACCTTC
CASSVDKLMEVHGYTF
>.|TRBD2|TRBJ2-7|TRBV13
TGTGCCAGCAGCTGGCTTGGGGGGGAGAGCCCCTACGAGCAGTACTTC
CASSWLGGESPYEQYF
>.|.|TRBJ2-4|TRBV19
TGTGCCATACAGTCACCCTACGCCAAAAACATTCAGTACTTC
CAIQSPYAKNIQYF
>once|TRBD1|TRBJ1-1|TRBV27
TGTGCCAGCAGGAACCTCGGGACAGGCCTACAAGAAGCTTTCTTT
CASRNLGTGLQEAFF
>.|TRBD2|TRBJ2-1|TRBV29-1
TGCAGCGTTGATGGGACTAGCCTTCGAAATGAGCAGTTCTTC
CSVDGTSLRNEQFF
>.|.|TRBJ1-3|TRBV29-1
TGCAGCGTTCGTCCGGGAGGACGAGGAAACACCATATATTTT
CSVRPGGRGNTIYF
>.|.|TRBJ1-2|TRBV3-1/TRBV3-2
TGTGCCAGCGGTACTTACTATGGCTACACCTTC
CASGTYYGYTF